One T cell receptor beta chain is described in this entry. CDR3 length: 16 residues. These data originate in a study of blood T cell repertoires in COVID-19. The repertoire was sequenced with immunoSEQ multiplex PCR; TCRdb's copy has only in-frame clones and lacks some. This sample has hundreds of thousands of clones, with approximately 90% found just once. This TCR derives from a woman aged 18-30 years with acute or convalescent COVID-19. The V and J genes are TRBV21-1 and TRBJ1-6; the D call in the table, TRBD1, was not verified against the DNA. TRBV21-1 has pseudogene status. Sample: peripheral blood. CDR3 sequence reads: CASSKDRSKRGSPLHF. DNA for the CDR3: TGTGCCAGCAGCAAAGACCGGTCGAAAAGGGGCTCACCCCTCCACTTT.